The present T cell receptor (beta chain) was sequenced within a study of blood T cell repertoires in COVID-19. Germline-derived CDR1 and CDR2 are SGHRS and YFSETQ. This CDR3 has 14 amino acids. V gave up 4 bases and J gave up 5 bases; unmatched junction bases: 5. Measured with immunoSEQ multiplex PCR; TCRdb has only the in-frame clones, and not every one. Here the sample spans more than 300,000 clones, roughly 90% being singletons. What was sequenced was PBMCs or T cells enriched from blood (not recorded which). The chain couples TRBV5-1 to TRBJ2-1; 8 nucleotides align to TRBD1. This clonotype was sampled from a woman aged 25 to 39 who had been exposed to COVID-19. CDR3 in amino acids: CASSVGQGHNEQFF. The CDR3 DNA is TGCGCCAGCAGCGTTGGACAGGGCCACAATGAGCAGTTCTTC.